The 14 T cell receptor beta chains in this list originate from one sample, sequenced in a study of Graves' ophthalmopathy and Graves' hyperthyroidism. RNA transcripts were the template, and TCR beta CDR3 regions were amplified from them. A first-round RT-PCR used HTBI primers, followed by a second-round multiplex PCR. Each CDR3 protein gets one entry after TCRdb re-called the multiplex PCR reads with MiXCR. The repertoire holds around 1,000,000 distinct CDR3 sequences, with 35% to 40% as singletons. Sequenced input: peripheral blood or thyroid tissue (not recorded which). The receptor source for this set is an adult man with Graves' hyperthyroidism.

The chain employs TRBV13 and TRBJ2-3; the match to TRBD2 covers 12 bases. Germline CDR1 and CDR2: PRHDT and FYEKMQ (reference sequence). Trimming took 5 bases from V and 3 from J; bases not matched to a gene: 27. The CDR3 length is 23 residues. CDR3 protein: CASSLRGRGLAGPITPLTDTQYF. In DNA, the CDR3 is TGTGCCAGCAGCCTCAGGGGTAGAGGACTAGCGGGACCTATCACCCCCCTGACAGATACGCAGTATTTT.

The genes are TRBV24-1 and TRBJ1-2; D is perhaps TRBD1 (5 bases). V lost 4 bases and J lost 6, with 14 bases in between. Germline values: CDR1 KGHDR, CDR2 SFDVKD. The CDR3 has 14 residues. The CDR3 is CATSDPGTGNGYTF. The CDR3 DNA is TGTGCCACCAGTGACCCCGGGACGGGGAATGGCTACACCTTC.

The chain recombines TRBV29-1 with TRBJ1-3; D gene unclear. Per germline, CDR1 SQVTM and CDR2 ANQGSEA. V lost 8 bases and J lost 0, with 14 bases in between. This CDR3 spans 14 amino acids. The DNA for the CDR3 is TGCAGCTTGGTTGGACCAAGCTCTGGAAACACCATATATTTT. Translation gives CSLVGPSSGNTIYF.

The V and J genes are TRBV7-3 and TRBJ1-2; 7 nucleotides line up with TRBD1. Trimming cost V 7 bases and J 4 bases; bases outside gene matches: 9. Germline V gives CDR1 SGHTA, CDR2 FQGTGA. The CDR3 is 14 amino acids. The CDR3 sequence: CASTNTGVFYGYTF. CDR3 nucleotide sequence: TGTGCCAGCACCAATACAGGGGTTTTCTATGGCTACACCTTC.

This clonotype occurred a few times. The gene calls are TRBV6-5 and TRBJ2-5, with D hard to call. The CDR3 runs 13 residues. Trimming stripped 7 bases from V and 9 bases from J, with 18 bases between. Germline V lookup: CDR1 MNHEY, CDR2 SVGAGI. CDR3 sequence: CASIPNPRRAQYF. The CDR3 DNA is TGTGCCAGCATACCAAACCCCCGAAGGGCCCAGTACTTC.

This chain connects TRBV10-2 to TRBJ1-2; D unresolved. This CDR3 spans 15 amino acids. The germline CDR1 and CDR2 sequences are WSHSY and SAAADI. Trimming stripped 4 bases from V and 2 bases from J, with 14 bases between. The chain's CDR3 is CASSGQQNHNYGYTF. The CDR3 DNA sequence: TGCGCCAGCAGTGGCCAGCAGAATCACAACTATGGCTACACCTTC.

This clonotype was detected once. The chain carries TRBV25-1 and TRBJ2-6; 8 bases line up with TRBD1. Germline V CDR1 and CDR2: MGHDK, SYGVNS. V gave up 6 bases and J gave up 2 bases; unmatched junction bases: 9. This CDR3 is built from 17 residues. The DNA of the CDR3 is TGTGCCAGCAGGGACAGGGTGTCCAGTACTGGGGCCAACGTCCTGACTTTC. Translation: CASRDRVSSTGANVLTF.

This clonotype was found many times. The chain is built from TRBV10-3 and TRBJ1-6; D is uncertain. CDR3 length: 19 residues. Germline CDR1 ENHRY, CDR2 SYGVKD. V was shortened by 4 bases and J by 0 bases, with 19 bases between the two germline ends. The CDR3 loop is CAISANQGASGSYNSPLHF. In DNA, the CDR3 is TGTGCCATCAGTGCCAACCAAGGTGCCAGTGGCTCCTATAATTCACCCCTCCACTTT.

With regard to this clonotype: A read error may produce the germline difference seen at one junction end. The chain combines TRBV15 with TRBJ1-6; no reliable D call. In germline, CDR1 is LNHNV, CDR2 YYDKDF (reference sequence). CDR3 size: 15 residues. CDR3 DNA sequence: TGTGCCACCAGCAGGTCCCCAGGCGGTGGTTCACTCCTCCACTTT. Translated, it gives CATSRSPGGGSLLHF.

This clonotype was counted only a few times. The gene calls are TRBV4-1 and TRBJ2-2, with D perhaps TRBD1 (6 bases). The V end was cut by 0 bases, the J end by 4 bases, with 12 bases between. Germline assignment: CDR1 MGHRA and CDR2 YSYEKL. The CDR3 contains 16 residues. This chain's CDR3 is CASSQEERGSTGELFF. The DNA of the CDR3 is TGCGCCAGCAGCCAAGAAGAAAGGGGGAGCACCGGGGAGCTGTTTTTT.

CDR3: CASSLEAEVRSGELFF. CDR3 nucleotide sequence: TGTGCCAGCAGCTTAGAGGCGGAGGTTCGATCCGGGGAGCTGTTTTTT. The chain combines TRBV7-9 with TRBJ2-2; TRBD2 is a possible D gene (5 bases). The CDR3 extends over 16 amino acids. Germline values: CDR1 SEHNR, CDR2 FQNEAQ (reference sequence). V lost 1 base, J lost 6 bases, and 15 bases lay in between.

The gene calls are TRBV29-1 and TRBJ2-5; either TRBD1 or TRBD2 may fit D (6 bases each). There are 11 residues in the CDR3. The germline gives CDR1 SQVTM, CDR2 ANQGSEA. The germline V and J ends were trimmed by 4 bases and 4 bases, with 7 bases remaining between them. Here the CDR3 DNA reads TGCAGCGTTGCGGGGGCAGAGACCCAGTACTTC. Translating gives CSVAGAETQYF.

This clonotype was observed at least ten times. The chain uses TRBV24-1 and TRBJ1-2, with D maybe TRBD1 (5 bases). This CDR3 has 15 residues. Germline CDR1 reads KGHDR; CDR2 reads SFDVKD. V gave up 5 bases and J gave up 0 bases, with 12 bases separating them. The CDR3 reads CATSGRDSANYGYTF. The CDR3 nucleotides read TGTGCCACCAGTGGTCGGGACTCAGCTAACTATGGCTACACCTTC.

This clonotype was seen only a few times. The chain joins TRBV7-2 to TRBJ2-2; D is perhaps TRBD1 (5 bases). The germline V gene has CDR1 SGHTA and CDR2 FQGNSA. The CDR3 is 16 residues long. V was clipped by 4 bases and J by 6 bases, with 18 bases between them. CDR3 nucleotides: TGTGCCAGCAGCTCGATGGGGCAGTCGTGGTCCGGGGAGCTGTTTTTT. Its protein product is CASSSMGQSWSGELFF. The full variable domain, rest sourced from reference TRBV7-2 and TRBJ2-2, is GAGVSQSPSNKVTEKGKDVELRCDPISGHTALYWYRQSLGQGLEFLIYFQGNSAPDKSGLPSDRFSAERTGGSVSTLTIQRTQQEDSAVYLCASSSMGQSWSGELFFGEGSRLTVL.